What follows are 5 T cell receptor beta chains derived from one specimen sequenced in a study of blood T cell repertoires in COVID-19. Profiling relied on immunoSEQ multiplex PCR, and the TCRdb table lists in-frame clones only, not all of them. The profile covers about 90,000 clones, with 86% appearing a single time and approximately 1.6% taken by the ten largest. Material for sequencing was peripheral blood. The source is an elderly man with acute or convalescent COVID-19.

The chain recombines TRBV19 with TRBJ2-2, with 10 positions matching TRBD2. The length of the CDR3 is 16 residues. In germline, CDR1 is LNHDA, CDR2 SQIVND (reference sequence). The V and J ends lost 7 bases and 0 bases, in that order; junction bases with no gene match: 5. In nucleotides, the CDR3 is TGTGCCAGTACCGAACTAGCGGGGACGAACACCGGGGAGCTGTTTTTT. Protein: CASTELAGTNTGELFF. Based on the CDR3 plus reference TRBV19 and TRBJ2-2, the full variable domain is DGGITQSPKYLFRKEGQNVTLSCEQNLNHDAMYWYRQDPGQGLRLIYYSQIVNDFQKGDIAEGYSVSREKKESFPLTVTSAQKNPTAFYLCASTELAGTNTGELFFGEGSRLTVL.

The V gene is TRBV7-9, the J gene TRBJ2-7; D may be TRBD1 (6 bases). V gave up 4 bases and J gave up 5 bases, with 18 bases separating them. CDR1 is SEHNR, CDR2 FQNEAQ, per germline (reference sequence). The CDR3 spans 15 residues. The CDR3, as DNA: TGTGCCAGCAGCTCCGACAGGCGCGCGGCCCACGAGCAGTACTTC. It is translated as CASSSDRRAAHEQYF.

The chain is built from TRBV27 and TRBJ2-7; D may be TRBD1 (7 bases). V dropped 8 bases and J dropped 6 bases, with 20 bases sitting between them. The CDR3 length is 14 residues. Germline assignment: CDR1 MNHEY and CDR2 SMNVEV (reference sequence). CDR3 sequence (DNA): TGTGCCAGCGCGGGCGGGACAGCCCCCGGCGAGCAGTACTTC. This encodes CASAGGTAPGEQYF.

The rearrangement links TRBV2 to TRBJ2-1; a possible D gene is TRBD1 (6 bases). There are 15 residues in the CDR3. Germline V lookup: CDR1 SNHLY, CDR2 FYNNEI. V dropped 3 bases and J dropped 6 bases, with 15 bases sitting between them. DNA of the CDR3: TGTGCCAGCAGTGAGTTTTCACAGGGTAGCAATGAGCAGTTCTTC. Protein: CASSEFSQGSNEQFF. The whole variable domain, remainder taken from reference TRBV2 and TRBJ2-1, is EPEVTQTPSHQVTQMGQEVILRCVPISNHLYFYWYRQILGQKVEFLVSFYNNEISEKSEIFDDQFSVERPDGSNFTLKIRSTKLEDSAMYFCASSEFSQGSNEQFFGPGTRLTVL.

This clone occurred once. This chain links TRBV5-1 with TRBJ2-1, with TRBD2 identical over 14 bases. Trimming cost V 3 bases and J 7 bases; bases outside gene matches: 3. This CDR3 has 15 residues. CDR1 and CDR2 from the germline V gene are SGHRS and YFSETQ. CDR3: CASSSGLAGVNEQFF. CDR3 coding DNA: TGCGCCAGCAGCTCGGGACTAGCGGGAGTAAATGAGCAGTTCTTC.